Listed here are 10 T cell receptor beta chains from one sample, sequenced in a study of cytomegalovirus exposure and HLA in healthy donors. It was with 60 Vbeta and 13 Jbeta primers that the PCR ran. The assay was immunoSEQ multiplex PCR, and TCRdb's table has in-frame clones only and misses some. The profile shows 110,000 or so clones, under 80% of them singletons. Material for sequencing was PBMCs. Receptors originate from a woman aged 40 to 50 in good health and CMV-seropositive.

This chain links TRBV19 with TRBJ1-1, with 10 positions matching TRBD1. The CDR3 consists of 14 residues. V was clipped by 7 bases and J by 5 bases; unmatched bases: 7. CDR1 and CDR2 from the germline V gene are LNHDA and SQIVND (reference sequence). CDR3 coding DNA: TGTGCCAGTAATGACAGGGGGCGGAAAACTGAAGCTTTCTTT. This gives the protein CASNDRGRKTEAFF.

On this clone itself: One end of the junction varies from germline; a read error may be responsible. The CDR3 here is CASSLSSGGAMSYNEQFF. The CDR3 region has the DNA TGTGCTAGCAGCTTATCTAGCGGGGGGGCCATGTCCTACAATGAGCAGTTCTTC. This chain uses TRBV7-7 with TRBJ2-1; TRBD2 matches at 12 bases. The CDR3 has 18 residues. The germline gives CDR1 SSHAT, CDR2 FNYEAQ (reference sequence).

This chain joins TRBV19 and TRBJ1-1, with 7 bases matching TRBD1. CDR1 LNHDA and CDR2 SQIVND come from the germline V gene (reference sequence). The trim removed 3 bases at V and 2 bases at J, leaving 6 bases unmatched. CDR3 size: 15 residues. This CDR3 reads CASSIGTARNTEAFF. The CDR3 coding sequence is TGTGCCAGTAGTATCGGGACAGCGCGAAACACTGAAGCTTTCTTT.

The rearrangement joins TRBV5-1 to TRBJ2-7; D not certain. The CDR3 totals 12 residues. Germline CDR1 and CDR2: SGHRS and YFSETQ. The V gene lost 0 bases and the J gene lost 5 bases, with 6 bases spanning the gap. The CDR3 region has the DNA TGCGCCAGCAGCTTGGAGCTTAACGAGCAGTACTTC. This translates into CASSLELNEQYF.

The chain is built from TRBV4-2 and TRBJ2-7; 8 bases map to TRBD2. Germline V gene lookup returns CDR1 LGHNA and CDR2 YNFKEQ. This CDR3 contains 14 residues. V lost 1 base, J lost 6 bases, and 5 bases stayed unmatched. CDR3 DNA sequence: TGTGCCAGCAGCCAAGCCAGCGGGAGATCCGAGCAGTACTTC. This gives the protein CASSQASGRSEQYF.

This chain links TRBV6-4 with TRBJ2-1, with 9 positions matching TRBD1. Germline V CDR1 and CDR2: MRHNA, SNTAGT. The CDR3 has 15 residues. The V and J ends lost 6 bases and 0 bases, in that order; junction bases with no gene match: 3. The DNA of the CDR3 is TGTGCCAGCAGCCAGACAGGGGGCTCCTACAATGAGCAGTTCTTC. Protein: CASSQTGGSYNEQFF.

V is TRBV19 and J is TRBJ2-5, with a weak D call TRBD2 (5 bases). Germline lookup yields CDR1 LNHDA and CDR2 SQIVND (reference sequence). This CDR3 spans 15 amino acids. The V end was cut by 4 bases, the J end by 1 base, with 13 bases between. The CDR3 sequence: CASSSGRGSQETQYF. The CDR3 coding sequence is TGTGCCAGTAGTAGTGGTCGCGGGTCCCAAGAGACCCAGTACTTC.

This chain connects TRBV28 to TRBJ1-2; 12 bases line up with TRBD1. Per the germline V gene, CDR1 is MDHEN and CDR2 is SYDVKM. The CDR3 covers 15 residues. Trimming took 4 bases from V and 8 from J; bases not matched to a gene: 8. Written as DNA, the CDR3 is TGTGCCAGCAGTTCCGCCGGGACAGGGGGCGAGGGCTACACCTTC. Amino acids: CASSSAGTGGEGYTF.

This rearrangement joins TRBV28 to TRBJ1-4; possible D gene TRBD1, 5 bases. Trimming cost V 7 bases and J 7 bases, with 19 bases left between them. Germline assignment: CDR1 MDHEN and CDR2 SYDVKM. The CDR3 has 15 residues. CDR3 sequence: CASTQGTGDSEKLFF. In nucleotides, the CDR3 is TGTGCCAGCACCCAAGGGACGGGGGACTCTGAAAAACTGTTTTTT.

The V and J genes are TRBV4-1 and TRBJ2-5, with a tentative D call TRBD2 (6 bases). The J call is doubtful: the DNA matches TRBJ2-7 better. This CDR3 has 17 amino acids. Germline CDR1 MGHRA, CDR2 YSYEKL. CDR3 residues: CASSQGPFGGTSYEQYF. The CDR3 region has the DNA TGCGCCAGCAGCCAAGGTCCCTTTGGCGGGACGTCCTACGAGCAGTACTTC.